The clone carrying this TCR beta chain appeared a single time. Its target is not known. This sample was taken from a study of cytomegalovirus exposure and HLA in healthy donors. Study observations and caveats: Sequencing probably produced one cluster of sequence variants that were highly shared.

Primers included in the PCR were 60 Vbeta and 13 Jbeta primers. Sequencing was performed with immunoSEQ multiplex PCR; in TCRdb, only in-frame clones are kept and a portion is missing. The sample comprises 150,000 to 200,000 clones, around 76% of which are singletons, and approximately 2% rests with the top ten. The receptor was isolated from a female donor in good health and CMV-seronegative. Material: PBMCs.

CDR3 bases: TGCGCCAGCAGACCTAGCGGGAGAGACACCGGGGAGCTGTTTTTT. This encodes CASRPSGRDTGELFF. The chain joins TRBV5-1 to TRBJ2-2; TRBD2 matches 10 bases. V lost 5 bases to trimming and J lost 3 bases; unmatched junction nucleotides: 4. The CDR3 has 15 amino acids. Germline V lookup: CDR1 SGHRS, CDR2 YFSETQ.